This T cell receptor beta chain was identified in a study of blood T cell repertoires in COVID-19. Study-wide background: Some COVID-19 samples were acute and others convalescent; all came from the United States, Italy and Spain. Sources were T cells, B-cell-depleted T cells, or PBMCs; the material itself was cDNA or gDNA.

Using immunoSEQ multiplex PCR, the repertoire was profiled, and TCRdb retains in-frame clones only, with some absent. The sample includes 200,000 to 250,000 clones, under 85% of them seen just once. Patients in Seattle were enrolled during active infection, then followed longitudinally. The CDR3 is 17 residues long. With 4 bases removed from V and 1 base from J, the gap between germline ends came to 17 bases. CDR1 and CDR2 from the germline V gene are SEHNR and FQNEAQ (reference sequence). The chain has TRBV7-9 and TRBJ2-4; possible D gene TRBD1, 7 bases. The sequence was obtained from a woman aged 25 to 45 with COVID-19, enrolled during active disease. Sequenced: peripheral blood. The CDR3 loop reads CASSSPRTGGAKNIQYF. CDR3 coding DNA: TGTGCCAGCAGCTCTCCCCGGACAGGAGGGGCCAAAAACATTCAGTACTTC.